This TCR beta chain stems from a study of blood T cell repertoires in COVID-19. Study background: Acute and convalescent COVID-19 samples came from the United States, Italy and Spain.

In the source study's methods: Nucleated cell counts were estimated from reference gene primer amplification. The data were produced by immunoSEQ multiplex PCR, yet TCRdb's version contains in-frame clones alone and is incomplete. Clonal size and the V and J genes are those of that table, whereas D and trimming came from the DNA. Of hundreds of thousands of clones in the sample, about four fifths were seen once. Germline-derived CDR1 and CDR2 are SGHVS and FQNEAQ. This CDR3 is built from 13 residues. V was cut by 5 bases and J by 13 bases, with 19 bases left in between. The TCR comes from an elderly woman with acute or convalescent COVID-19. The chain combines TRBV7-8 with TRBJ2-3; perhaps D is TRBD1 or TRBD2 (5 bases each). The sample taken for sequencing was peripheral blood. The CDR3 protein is CASSRGPRAQEYF. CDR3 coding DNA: TGTGCCAGCAGCCGAGGGCCCAGGGCCCAAGAGTATTTT.